This is a list of T cell receptor beta chains from one sample in a study of blood T cells in healthy people across ages. From the 5' RACE reads, TCRdb called clonotypes with MiXCR, one entry per CDR3 protein. There are around 790,000 distinct CDR3 sequences in the sample; around 42% occur only once, and around 18% lies in the top ten. Input material: blood. All receptors derive from a man between 60 and 75 years old in good health. The CDR3 runs from the conserved cysteine through the conserved F or W.

V,J,CDR3
TRBV20-1,.,CSARDRDSSYEQYF
TRBV28,TRBJ2-7,CASSFYGENYEQYF
TRBV6-1,TRBJ2-1,CASRDDYANEQFF
TRBV7-9,TRBJ2-5,CASSLAQSAYNEQYF
TRBV7-2,TRBJ2-1,CASSRMLQDNEQFF
TRBV7-2,TRBJ2-4,CASSPRRLAGEGNIQYF
TRBV10-3,TRBJ2-7,CAISESMAAISYEQYF
TRBV27,TRBJ2-7,CASSLIPGTSGGEQYF
TRBV5-1,TRBJ1-1,CASSPPTNTEAFF
TRBV11-2,TRBJ2-7,CASSLYTSGANYEQYF
TRBV5-1,TRBJ2-1,CASSPAGGGYNEQFF
TRBV20-1,TRBJ1-1,CSARFGPDTEAFF
TRBV7-2,TRBJ2-3,CASSPGAIDTQYF
TRBV5-5,TRBJ2-2,CASSLGVTNTGELFF
TRBV6-2/TRBV6-3,TRBJ1-5,CASSRTGPNQPQHF
TRBV9,TRBJ2-3,CASSVVGISTDTQYF
TRBV29-1,TRBJ2-2,CSVGRLDTGELFF
TRBV18,TRBJ1-5,CASSPSSTDSNQPQHF
TRBV5-1,TRBJ2-2,CASSPGSGTGELLF
TRBV24-1,TRBJ2-7,CATSDLDSYEQYF
TRBV20-1,TRBJ1-2,CSAERDRPLKGYTF
TRBV18,TRBJ2-7,CASSQEIYEQYF
TRBV6-5,.,CASSYSGYQETQFF
TRBV7-2,TRBJ2-3,CASSLVPGTVRSTDTQYF
TRBV12-3/TRBV12-4,TRBJ1-6,CASSSGGGSYNSPLHF
TRBV12-3/TRBV12-4,TRBJ1-4,CASSWDRMGEKLFF
TRBV4-3,TRBJ1-1,CASSKGGPQGNTEAFF
TRBV29-1,TRBJ2-2,CSATRGTGNTGELFF
TRBV7-6,TRBJ2-3,CASSSNSGTDTQYF
TRBV6-6,TRBJ2-3,CASSYSGTGTDTQYF
TRBV7-9,TRBJ1-2,CASSTQQGPYGYTF
TRBV4-2,TRBJ1-1,CASSQDLRRAGEAFF
TRBV28,TRBJ2-7,CASRPTGIYEQYF
TRBV29-1,TRBJ2-1,CSVPSGVGYNEQFF
TRBV27,TRBJ2-3,CASRTGDRVGDTQYF
TRBV20-1,TRBJ2-5,CSAKTSGAAQETQYF
TRBV27,TRBJ2-5,CASRWRGTKTQYF